The next 5 T cell receptor beta chains were all read from a single sample in a study of T cells in localized non-small cell lung cancer. Only in-frame clones appear in the TCRdb table, and some are missing; sequencing was by immunoSEQ multiplex PCR. The top ten clones hold around a fifth of a sample with 70,000 to 80,000 clones, more than 75% of them seen once. The sample was peripheral blood, taken before any cancer treatment. All receptors derive from a woman aged 35-70 years with stage I squamous cell lung carcinoma.

As concerns this clone: An end of the junction differs from the germline gene, which may be a read error. This chain links TRBV7-7 with TRBJ2-7, with a possible D match to TRBD2 (5 bases). The CDR3 has 13 amino acids. The germline gives CDR1 SSHAT, CDR2 FNYEAQ (reference sequence). CDR3 coding DNA: TGTGCTAGCAGCCTCGGACGGGACTACGAGCAGTACTTC. Translated: CASSLGRDYEQYF.

The chain uses TRBV5-8 and TRBJ1-6; 7 bases align to TRBD1. V shed 4 bases and J 8 bases; nucleotides not matched to a gene: 9. Per germline, CDR1 SGHTS and CDR2 YDEGEE. The CDR3 is 15 amino acids. CDR3 DNA: TGTGCCAGCAGCCCTCGACAGGGAGCCTATTCACCCCTCCACTTT. Protein product: CASSPRQGAYSPLHF.

The chain couples TRBV5-4 to TRBJ1-2; 7 nucleotides match TRBD1. V gave up 0 bases and J gave up 8 bases; unmatched junction bases: 10. CDR3 length: 15 residues. The germline gives CDR1 SGHNT, CDR2 YYREEE (reference sequence). CDR3 protein: CASSLAEGALGGYTF. The CDR3, as DNA: TGTGCCAGCAGCTTGGCCGAGGGGGCGTTAGGAGGCTACACCTTC.

The chain has TRBV2 and TRBJ1-4; TRBD1 is a possible D gene (6 bases). The CDR3 runs to 15 residues. Trimming stripped 7 bases from V and 8 bases from J, with 20 bases between. CDR1 SNHLY and CDR2 FYNNEI come from the germline V gene. The CDR3 bases are TGTGCCAGCATCTCTCCAGGGGCGGGTAGGGAAAAACTGTTTTTT. This codes for CASISPGAGREKLFF.

This clone was recorded once. The chain employs TRBV27 and TRBJ2-7; D may correspond to TRBD1 or TRBD2 (5 bases each). Germline V gene sequence: CDR1 MNHEY, CDR2 SMNVEV (reference sequence). The CDR3 covers 12 residues. Trimming stripped 3 bases from V and 6 bases from J, with 9 bases between. CDR3 DNA sequence: TGTGCCAGCAGTTTCACGGGGCGCGAGCAGTACTTC. Its translation: CASSFTGREQYF.